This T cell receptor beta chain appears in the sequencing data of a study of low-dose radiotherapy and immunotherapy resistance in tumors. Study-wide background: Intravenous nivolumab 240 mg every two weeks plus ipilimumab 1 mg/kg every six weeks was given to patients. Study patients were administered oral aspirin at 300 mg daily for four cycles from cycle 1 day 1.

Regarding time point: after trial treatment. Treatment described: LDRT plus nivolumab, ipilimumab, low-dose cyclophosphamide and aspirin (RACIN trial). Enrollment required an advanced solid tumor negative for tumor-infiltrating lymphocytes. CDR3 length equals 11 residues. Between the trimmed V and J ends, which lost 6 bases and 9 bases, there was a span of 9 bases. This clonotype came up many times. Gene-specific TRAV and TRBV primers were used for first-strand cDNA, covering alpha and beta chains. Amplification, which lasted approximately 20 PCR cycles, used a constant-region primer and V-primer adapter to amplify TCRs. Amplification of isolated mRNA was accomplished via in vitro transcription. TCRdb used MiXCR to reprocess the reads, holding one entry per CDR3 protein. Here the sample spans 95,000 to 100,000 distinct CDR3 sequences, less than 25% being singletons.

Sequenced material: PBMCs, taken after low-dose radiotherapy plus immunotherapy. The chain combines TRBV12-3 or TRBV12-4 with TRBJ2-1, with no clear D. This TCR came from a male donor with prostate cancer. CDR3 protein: CASSVWGEQFF. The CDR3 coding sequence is TGTGCCAGCAGCGTCTGGGGTGAGCAGTTCTTC.